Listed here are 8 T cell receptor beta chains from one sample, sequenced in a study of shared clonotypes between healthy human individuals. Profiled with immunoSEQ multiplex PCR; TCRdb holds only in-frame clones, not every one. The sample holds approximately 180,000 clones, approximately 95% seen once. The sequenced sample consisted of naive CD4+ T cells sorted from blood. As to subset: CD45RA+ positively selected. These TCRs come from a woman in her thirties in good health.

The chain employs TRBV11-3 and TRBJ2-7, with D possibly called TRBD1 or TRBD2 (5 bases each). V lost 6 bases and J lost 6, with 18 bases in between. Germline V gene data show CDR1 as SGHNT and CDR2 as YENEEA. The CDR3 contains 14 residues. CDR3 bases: TGTGCCAGCAGTCAGGGACGGCCCGGGCGCGAGCAGTACTTC. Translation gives CASSQGRPGREQYF. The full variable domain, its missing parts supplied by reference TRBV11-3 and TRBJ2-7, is EAGVVQSPRYKIIEKKQPVAFWCNPISGHNTLYWYLQNLGQGPELLIRYENEEAVDDSQLPKDRFSAERLKGVDSTLKIQPAELGDSAVYLCASSQGRPGREQYFGPGTRLTVT.

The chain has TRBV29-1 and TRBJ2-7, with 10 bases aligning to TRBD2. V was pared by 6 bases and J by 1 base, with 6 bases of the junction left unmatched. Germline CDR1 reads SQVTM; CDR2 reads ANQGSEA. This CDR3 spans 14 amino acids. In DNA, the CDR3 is TGCAGCGTCCTAGGACTAGCGGAATCCTACGAGCAGTACTTC. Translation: CSVLGLAESYEQYF.

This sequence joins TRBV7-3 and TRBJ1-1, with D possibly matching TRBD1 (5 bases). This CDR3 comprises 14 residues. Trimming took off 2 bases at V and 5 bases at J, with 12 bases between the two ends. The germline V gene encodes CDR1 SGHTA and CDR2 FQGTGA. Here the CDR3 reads CASSLVGGTTEAFF. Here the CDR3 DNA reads TGTGCCAGCAGCTTAGTCGGGGGTACGACTGAAGCTTTCTTT.

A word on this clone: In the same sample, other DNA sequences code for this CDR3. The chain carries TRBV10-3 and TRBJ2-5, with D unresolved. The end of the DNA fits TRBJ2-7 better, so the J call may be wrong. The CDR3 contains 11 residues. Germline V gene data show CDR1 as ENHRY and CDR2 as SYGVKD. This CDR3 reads CAISEGYEQYF. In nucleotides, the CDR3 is TGTGCCATCAGTGAGGGTTACGAGCAGTACTTC.

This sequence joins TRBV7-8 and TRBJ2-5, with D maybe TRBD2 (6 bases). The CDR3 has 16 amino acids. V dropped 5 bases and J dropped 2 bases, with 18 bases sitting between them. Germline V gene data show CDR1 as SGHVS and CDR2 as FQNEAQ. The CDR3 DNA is TGTGCCAGCAGCCGAGGTGGCGGGACTCTTCAAGAGACCCAGTACTTC. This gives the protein CASSRGGGTLQETQYF.

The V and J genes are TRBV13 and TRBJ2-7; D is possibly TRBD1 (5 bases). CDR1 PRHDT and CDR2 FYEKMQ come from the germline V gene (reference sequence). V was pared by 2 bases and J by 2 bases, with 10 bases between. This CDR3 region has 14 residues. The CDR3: CASSLRDRAYEQYF. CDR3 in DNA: TGTGCCAGCAGCTTACGAGACAGAGCCTACGAGCAGTACTTC.

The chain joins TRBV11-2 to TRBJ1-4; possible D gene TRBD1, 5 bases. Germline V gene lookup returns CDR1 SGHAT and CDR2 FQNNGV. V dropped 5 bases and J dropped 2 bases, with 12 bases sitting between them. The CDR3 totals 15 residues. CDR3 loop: CASSIPGKTNEKLFF. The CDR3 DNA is TGTGCCAGCAGCATTCCAGGGAAGACTAATGAAAAACTGTTTTTT. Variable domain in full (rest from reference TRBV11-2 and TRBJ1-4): EAGVAQSPRYKIIEKRQSVAFWCNPISGHATLYWYQQILGQGPKLLIQFQNNGVVDDSQLPKDRFSAERLKGVDSTLKIQPAKLEDSAVYLCASSIPGKTNEKLFFGSGTQLSVL.

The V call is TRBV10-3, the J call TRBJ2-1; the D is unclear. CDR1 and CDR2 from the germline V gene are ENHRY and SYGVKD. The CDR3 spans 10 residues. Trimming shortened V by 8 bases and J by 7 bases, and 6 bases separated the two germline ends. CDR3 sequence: CAIGNNEQFF. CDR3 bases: TGTGCCATCGGCAATAATGAGCAGTTCTTC.